This paragraph covers one T cell receptor (beta chain) sequence. The data are from a study of blood T cell repertoires in COVID-19. Overall study context: T cells, B-cell-depleted T cells, or PBMCs provided the cDNA or gDNA that served as material.

V was cut by 0 bases and J by 6 bases, with 12 bases left in between. Germline V gene lookup returns CDR1 LGHNA and CDR2 YSLEER. The CDR3 runs 15 residues. Methods used by the authors: Amplification of reference gene primers was used by the study to estimate nucleated cell counts. Sequenced by immunoSEQ multiplex PCR; TCRdb stores in-frame clones only, minus some. That table furnishes V, J and clone size, whereas the DNA furnished D and trimming. The sample comprises fewer than 300,000 clones, approximately 91% of which are singletons, and over 2% rests with the top ten. In terms of age and location, participants ranged from roughly 18 to 95 years and lived in around 22 US areas.

The chain recombines TRBV4-3 with TRBJ2-1; D unclear. Material for sequencing was PBMCs or T cells enriched from blood (not recorded which). This TCR was recovered from a woman aged 40 to 50 with acute COVID-19. The CDR3: CASSQDRVTSNEQFF. Here the CDR3 DNA reads TGCGCCAGCAGCCAAGATCGGGTAACCTCCAATGAGCAGTTCTTC.